The rows below give T cell receptor beta chains drawn from one sample of a study of tumor-infiltrating lymphocytes in oesophageal squamous cell carcinoma. TCRdb reprocessed the PCR reads with MiXCR, giving one entry per CDR3 protein. The table has nearly 20,000 distinct CDR3 sequences, less than 45% seen once. Sequenced sample: esophageal tumor tissue. These TCRs come from a male donor with esophageal squamous cell carcinoma. CDR3s include the opening cysteine and the closing phenylalanine or tryptophan. A D gene is named only where the DNA matches it firmly. Size is omitted from some rows. Given values are once, few, many or a class for expanded clones.

size: -; V: TRBV7-2; D: -; J: TRBJ2-3; DNA: TGTGCCAGCAGCTTCCGGAACAACACAGATACGCAGTATTTT; CDR3: CASSFRNNTDTQYF
size: -; V: TRBV16; D: TRBD2; J: TRBJ2-2; DNA: TGTGCCAGCAGCCAACAGAGCGGGAGGATCGCCGGGGAGCTGTTTTTT; CDR3: CASSQQSGRIAGELFF
size: many; V: TRBV7-6; D: TRBD2; J: TRBJ2-1; DNA: TGTGCCAGCAGCTTAGAAGCGGGAGGGTACTTATACAATGAGCAGTTCTTC; CDR3: CASSLEAGGYLYNEQFF
size: many; V: TRBV4-1; D: -; J: TRBJ1-1; DNA: TGCGCCAGCAGCCCCCAGCTAGGCTTTAATTTTGCTGAAGCTTTCTTT; CDR3: CASSPQLGFNFAEAFF
size: many; V: TRBV7-9; D: TRBD1; J: TRBJ2-1; DNA: TGTGCCAGCAGCTTAATCGGGCCAGGGGGCTACAATGAGCAGTTCTTC; CDR3: CASSLIGPGGYNEQFF
size: -; V: TRBV7-2; D: TRBD2; J: TRBJ2-3; DNA: TGTGCCAGCAGCCGACTAGCGGGAGGTTCAGATACGCAGTATTTT; CDR3: CASSRLAGGSDTQYF
size: many; V: TRBV7-9; D: TRBD2; J: TRBJ2-1; DNA: TGTGCCAGCAGCTCTATTCCGGGACTAGAAGAGCAGTTCTTC; CDR3: CASSSIPGLEEQFF
size: -; V: TRBV12-3/TRBV12-4; D: TRBD2; J: TRBJ2-7; DNA: TGTGCCAGCAGTCCAACTAGCGGGAGTCGAATTAGGGAGCAGTACTTC; CDR3: CASSPTSGSRIREQYF
size: many; V: TRBV6-1; D: -; J: TRBJ1-1; DNA: TGTGCCAGCAAGGATAAACAGTTCACTGAAGCTTTCTTT; CDR3: CASKDKQFTEAFF
size: -; V: TRBV6-1; D: -; J: TRBJ1-3; DNA: TGTGCCAGCAGAGGAAACACCATATATTTT; CDR3: CASRGNTIYF
size: many; V: TRBV10-3; D: -; J: TRBJ1-6; DNA: TGTGCCATCAGTGTGGACAGCCCCTATAATTCACCCCTCCACTTT; CDR3: CAISVDSPYNSPLHF
size: -; V: TRBV7-3; D: -; J: TRBJ2-2; DNA: TGTGCCAGCAGCTTAGATAGGGCCGGGGAGCTGTTTTTT; CDR3: CASSLDRAGELFF
size: many; V: TRBV11-3; D: -; J: TRBJ2-2; DNA: TGTGCCAGCAGCTTTACAGGGAAAACGACCAGGGAGCTGTTTTTT; CDR3: CASSFTGKTTRELFF
size: -; V: TRBV12-3/TRBV12-4; D: TRBD2; J: TRBJ2-5; DNA: TGTGCCAGCAGACCTAGCGGTAACAATGAGCAGTACTTC; CDR3: CASRPSGNNEQYF
size: -; V: TRBV7-9; D: -; J: TRBJ2-7; DNA: TGTGCCAGCAGCTTAGTTTCGGGACGGGGACCCTACAACGAGCAGTACTTC; CDR3: CASSLVSGRGPYNEQYF
size: few; V: TRBV7-2; D: -; J: TRBJ1-5; DNA: TGTGCCAGCAGCTTAGCGAAGAATCAGCCCCAGCATTTT; CDR3: CASSLAKNQPQHF
size: few; V: TRBV20-1; D: -; J: TRBJ2-7; DNA: TGCAGTGCTAGTCCGGGCCCTACTGTTTACGAGCAGTACTTC; CDR3: CSASPGPTVYEQYF
size: many; V: TRBV7-6; D: -; J: TRBJ1-5; DNA: TGTGCCAGCAGCTTAGACGAGGGGCTTGGTCAGCCCCAGCATTTT; CDR3: CASSLDEGLGQPQHF
size: -; V: TRBV7-8; D: TRBD1; J: TRBJ2-7; DNA: TGTGCCAGCAGCTTAGGACAGGGTAGGGGCGAGCAGTACTTC; CDR3: CASSLGQGRGEQYF
size: few; V: TRBV7-2; D: -; J: TRBJ1-6; DNA: TGTGCCAGCAGCTTAGTGGGGGGCTCTTACGAGCAGTACTTT; CDR3: CASSLVGGSYEQYF
size: many; V: TRBV7-8; D: TRBD2; J: TRBJ2-6; DNA: TGTGCCAGCAGCGTAGGATGGACTAGCGGGACCCGCTCTGGGGCCAACGTCCTGACTTTC; CDR3: CASSVGWTSGTRSGANVLTF
size: many; V: TRBV7-2; D: TRBD1; J: TRBJ2-3; DNA: TGTGCCAGCAGCCCCCGACAGGGTGGGAGCACAGATACGCAGTATTTT; CDR3: CASSPRQGGSTDTQYF
size: -; V: TRBV7-4; D: -; J: TRBJ1-1; DNA: TGTGCCAGCAGACCGGACAGTCCAACGTCTCGTGCTTTCTTT; CDR3: CASRPDSPTSRAFF
size: many; V: TRBV7-9; D: -; J: TRBJ2-7; DNA: TGTGCCAGCAGCTTAGATTGGACACCGATCTCCTACGAGCAGTACTTC; CDR3: CASSLDWTPISYEQYF
size: few; V: TRBV7-8; D: -; J: TRBJ2-6; DNA: TGTGCCAGCAGCTTGGGGACCCTGGGCAATTCACCCCTCCACTTC; CDR3: CASSLGTLGNSPLHF
size: -; V: TRBV6-9; D: -; J: TRBJ1-3; DNA: TGTGCCAGCAGTTATGACCGGAGCTCTGGAAACACCATATATTTT; CDR3: CASSYDRSSGNTIYF
size: -; V: TRBV7-3; D: -; J: TRBJ2-1; DNA: TGTGCCAGCAGGTCCCTAGCCGGGGGAGGTGAGCAGTTCTTC; CDR3: CASRSLAGGGEQFF
size: -; V: TRBV5-3; D: -; J: TRBJ2-4; DNA: TGTGCCAGCAGCTTGAACCGGGCGCTCCACTTC; CDR3: CASSLNRALHF
size: many; V: TRBV10-3; D: -; J: TRBJ2-4; DNA: TGTGCCATCAGTGAGTCTGAGGAGGACATTCAGTACTTC; CDR3: CAISESEEDIQYF
size: few; V: TRBV2; D: -; J: TRBJ2-7; DNA: TGTGCCAGCAGTATAGGGGTGGCCTACGAGCAGTACTTC; CDR3: CASSIGVAYEQYF
size: -; V: TRBV7-8; D: TRBD2; J: TRBJ2-5; DNA: TGTGCCAGCAGCTTAGCGCCTAGCGGGGGACAAGAGACCCAGTACTTC; CDR3: CASSLAPSGGQETQYF
size: -; V: TRBV7-2; D: TRBD2; J: TRBJ2-1; DNA: TGTGCCAGCAGCTTAAGGGGACTAGCATCCTACTACAATGAGCAGTTCTTC; CDR3: CASSLRGLASYYNEQFF
size: many; V: TRBV6-1; D: -; J: TRBJ2-7; DNA: TGTGCCACCTGGTTGGGGATCCACGAGCAGTACTTC; CDR3: CATWLGIHEQYF
size: many; V: TRBV6-1; D: -; J: TRBJ1-4; DNA: TGTGCCAGCAGCCTTTACCGTGCAACTAATGAAAAACTGTTTTTT; CDR3: CASSLYRATNEKLFF
size: -; V: TRBV30; D: -; J: TRBJ2-7; DNA: TGTGCCTGGACCCCCCTGGGACAAACCTACGAGCAGTACTTC; CDR3: CAWTPLGQTYEQYF
size: -; V: TRBV7-2; D: TRBD2; J: TRBJ2-7; DNA: TGTGCCAGCAGCAGTGGCGGGGGAGCCCCCCACACGCAGTACTTC; CDR3: CASSSGGGAPHTQYF
size: many; V: TRBV5-3; D: -; J: TRBJ2-6; DNA: -; CDR3: CARSLRQGDGGLHLRF
size: -; V: TRBV7-8; D: TRBD1; J: TRBJ2-3; DNA: TGTGCCAGCAGCACACCAGGGACAGGGGGCCTGGATACGCAGTATTTT; CDR3: CASSTPGTGGLDTQYF
size: -; V: TRBV2; D: -; J: TRBJ2-3; DNA: TGTGCCAGCAGGCTCGACGTGGGAGCGGGAGATACGCAGTATTTT; CDR3: CASRLDVGAGDTQYF
size: many; V: TRBV20-1; D: -; J: TRBJ2-1; DNA: TGCAGTGCATCCCGACGGGACTCCTACAATGAGCAGTTCTTC; CDR3: CSASRRDSYNEQFF
size: many; V: TRBV13; D: -; J: TRBJ2-7; DNA: TGTGCCAGCAGCTTAGGAGGGGGGGCCTACGAGCAGTACTTC; CDR3: CASSLGGGAYEQYF
size: -; V: TRBV7-6; D: TRBD1; J: TRBJ2-1; DNA: TGTGCCAGCAGCCCAACGACAGGGTCGGGAACTTACAATGAGCAGTTCTTC; CDR3: CASSPTTGSGTYNEQFF
size: -; V: TRBV12-3/TRBV12-4; D: TRBD1; J: TRBJ2-1; DNA: TGTGCCAGCAGTCCCAGACAGGGGGATAATTCACCCCTCCACTTC; CDR3: CASSPRQGDNSPLHF
size: few; V: TRBV7-2; D: -; J: TRBJ2-6; DNA: TGTGCCAGCAGCCCAATTGGGGCCAACGTCCTGACTTTC; CDR3: CASSPIGANVLTF
size: -; V: TRBV7-2; D: -; J: TRBJ2-1; DNA: TGTGCCAGCAGCTTAGATGGGTCGACGGGGGTCGGGCAGTTCTTC; CDR3: CASSLDGSTGVGQFF
size: -; V: TRBV6-5; D: -; J: TRBJ2-7; DNA: TGTGCCAGCAGTTACTGGCAGGATTCCTACGAGCAGTACTTC; CDR3: CASSYWQDSYEQYF
size: -; V: TRBV10-3; D: TRBD1; J: TRBJ2-3; DNA: TGTGCCATCAGCCCGACAGGGGTCACGGCTGACACAGATACGCAGTATTTT; CDR3: CAISPTGVTADTDTQYF
size: -; V: TRBV7-2; D: -; J: TRBJ1-3; DNA: TGTGCCAGCAGCTTTCCCGGAAACACCATATATTTT; CDR3: CASSFPGNTIYF
size: many; V: TRBV7-8; D: -; J: TRBJ2-3; DNA: TGTGCCAGCAGCCGGACAGTCTTGAGCACAGATACGCAGTATTTT; CDR3: CASSRTVLSTDTQYF
size: many; V: TRBV2; D: -; J: TRBJ2-3; DNA: TGTGCCAGCAGTTACGACTGGGGAGTCACAGATACGCAGTATTTT; CDR3: CASSYDWGVTDTQYF
size: -; V: TRBV27; D: -; J: TRBJ2-5; DNA: TGTGCCAGCAGTTTAAAGGGAGGATACAATGAGCAGTACTTC; CDR3: CASSLKGGYNEQYF
size: -; V: TRBV12-5; D: TRBD1; J: TRBJ2-3; DNA: TGTGCTAGTGGTTGGGACAGGGGGCTGAGCACAGATACGCAGTATTTT; CDR3: CASGWDRGLSTDTQYF
size: many; V: TRBV18; D: -; J: TRBJ2-6; DNA: TGTGCCAGCTCAGCAACCACCTCTGGGGCCAACGTCCTGACTTTC; CDR3: CASSATTSGANVLTF